The source of this T cell receptor (beta chain) is a study of neurological immune-mediated disorders. Germline V gives CDR1 SGHTA, CDR2 FQGNSA. The CDR3 sequence is 15 residues long. The V end was cut by 5 bases, the J end by 5 bases, with 19 bases between. This clonotype was counted ten times or more. The antigen remains unidentified. It was by 5'RACE with 10-nucleotide random UMIs that the cDNA was made. TCRdb reanalysed the 5' RACE reads using MiXCR and keeps one entry per CDR3 protein. The sample records about 58,000 distinct CDR3 sequences, roughly 4% being singletons. Whole-study findings and limits: The study found the most TCR clonal expansion in HTLV-1-associated myelopathy and the least in multiple sclerosis, below healthy controls. One related-CDR3 cluster, which may be a signature, held the repertoires of 18 of 34 multiple sclerosis patients after phylogenetic grouping.

The genes are TRBV7-2 and TRBJ2-7, with D possibly matching TRBD2 (6 bases). The sequence came from a young man with multiple sclerosis. The sequenced sample consisted of PBMCs. The DNA for the CDR3 is TGTGCCAGCAGCCCCCCCGGGGACCCGGGGGACGAGCAGTACTTC. It specifies CASSPPGDPGDEQYF.